This TCR beta chain was captured in a study of shared clonotypes between healthy human individuals (dated by TCRdb to 2018 to 2021). Regarding the complete study: The cohort comprised two women and a few men aged 18 to 49 years. Each donor's leukapheresis produced roughly between roughly 0.85 and 9.5 billion PBMCs. Libraries were prepared and TCR repertoires were sequenced by different laboratories using diverse techniques, in order to increase sequencing depth and limit assay-specific biases. For each donor, CD4 naive and CD4 memory were each run on three plates, CD8 naive on two plates, and CD8 memory on one plate. Blood TCR repertoires of roughly five healthy adults were deeply sequenced to estimate repertoire size and the extent of clonotype sharing between individuals. Study-level results and caveats: Higher generation probabilities were observed for clonotypes shared by all four sorted-subset donors than for non-shared clonotypes. Naive subsets generally had larger estimated clonotype richness than memory subsets. The small number of donors limited the genetic and exposure-history diversity represented. Sampling was restricted to blood, and TCR repertoires in tissues likely differ from the TCR repertoires found in blood. Pairwise subsampling indicated that sequencing depth was expected to affect the degree of clonotype sharing among donors. About 5% of naive CD4, 3.5% of naive CD8, about 2.4% of memory CD4, and approximately 0.39% of memory CD8 clonotypes were shared across a few donors. Rarefaction of sorted-subset datasets indicated incomplete sequencing despite the large sequencing depth.

The germline V gene (reference sequence) gives CDR1 as SEHNR and CDR2 as FQNEAQ. Including the terminal cysteine and phenylalanine, the CDR3 comprises 17 residues. The sequence is cut down to CDR3 DNA, 51 bases in frame from base 1. Relative to germline, V is missing 3 bases and J is missing 3 bases, with 11 bases of the junction outside any gene match. CD8 naive samples consisted of CD45RO-negative cells that were positively selected for CCR7, yielding a CD45RA+CCR7+ population without TemRA cells. The donors were healthy, HIV-negative adults with no recently reported acute infections or vaccinations. Every donor was a Caucasian adult residing in Nashville, Tennessee, USA. Blood was collected by leukapheresis, and PBMCs were isolated by Ficoll-Histopaque density gradient centrifugation and then cryopreserved in liquid nitrogen vapor phase. Purity and quantity of every magnetically sorted T cell population were checked by analytical flow cytometry. Genomic DNA was isolated from each sorted fraction and quantified by UV absorbance on a Nanodrop 2000c.

With regard to this clone: Its recognized antigen is unknown. It has no much larger one-base neighbor in the sample; base qualities were not kept.

Using the deep immunoSEQ assay, multiplex PCR amplified TCR CDR3 regions from genomic DNA. Extracted genomic DNA from each cell subset was spread evenly across all wells of several immunoSEQ 96-well plates, with each plate serving as a replicate. Each replicate PCR for sorted subsets received about 220 ng genomic DNA, equal to about 30,000 T cell genomes. Purified libraries were quantified with a Qubit 3.0 fluorometer, sized on a Bioanalyzer 2100, and re-quantified with the KAPA Library Quantification kit. Each immunoSEQ 96-well plate was sequenced on its own single-read 150-cycle Illumina NextSeq 550 flow cell. From the authors' description of their analysis: Because the immunoSEQ output held only junctional sequences and lacked quality scores, the filtering could not match the filtering applied to full-length reads. To assign V/J genes and CDR3, sequences were annotated against IMGT germline references using PyIR, a Python wrapper for IgBLAST v1.9. Reads were filtered out if the reads had weak V/J assignments (E-value above 1e-6), no CDR3, stop codons, out-of-frame junctions, or ambiguous translated residues. V3J clonotypes were defined as sequences sharing the same inferred V gene, J gene, and CDR3 amino acid sequence. Percentage overlap between repertoires was calculated by dividing the number of shared unique clonotypes by the size of the smaller repertoire. Richness of each repertoire was evaluated using RTK rarefaction, the Chao1 estimator, and Recon v2.1 estimates of unobserved clonotypes. OLGA was used to compute generation probabilities for all TCRbeta clonotypes that the gDNA method yielded from four donors. The table was pulled from immuneACCESS by TCRdb, which kept in-frame rearrangements only. Such tables lose some clones; where checked, under half of the loss comes from unresolved V genes, and the rest has no known cause. That table is the source of V, J and clone size, and D and trimming were worked out from the DNA. The sample table lists 650,000 to 800,000 clones, about 90% of them with a count of one. Approximately 24% of the sample is held by the ten biggest clonotypes.

The sequenced material came from naive CD8+ T cells sorted from blood. Interpreted using the paper, the cell subset or site label stands for: CD45RA+CCR7+. The chain uses TRBV7-9 and TRBJ1-1, with 9 junctional bases fitting TRBD1. This receptor was taken from a man aged 25 to 45 in good health. The CDR3 reads as follows: CASSFTGGRSADTEAFF. DNA sequence: TGTGCCAGCAGCTTCACAGGGGGCAGATCCGCGGACACTGAAGCTTTCTTT.